This T cell receptor (beta chain) was observed in a study of blood T cells in healthy people across ages. This clonotype has at least ten counts. PCR was performed a second time for about 7 to 11 cycles using a sample-barcoded 5' primer and a J-beta primer mix. TCRdb re-called the 5' RACE reads with MiXCR, one entry per CDR3 protein. This table holds 650,000 to 700,000 distinct CDR3 sequences, 32% found once. The V gene end was trimmed by 4 bases and the J gene end by 7 bases; junction bases not matched to a gene: 15. The CDR3 sequence is 17 residues long. Germline values: CDR1 SGHRS, CDR2 YFSETQ. This chain connects TRBV5-1 to TRBJ2-1; 9 bases align to TRBD2. The specimen was blood. The receptor was isolated from a woman aged 80 or over in good health. The CDR3 sequence is CASSPDVAGAGGNEQFF. DNA for the CDR3: TGCGCCAGCAGCCCAGACGTAGCGGGGGCTGGGGGGAATGAGCAGTTCTTC.